These T cell receptor beta chains were read from a single sample in a study of blood T cells in healthy people across ages. MiXCR was run by TCRdb on the 5' RACE reads, yielding one entry per CDR3 protein. The sample yields a few hundred thousand distinct CDR3 sequences, 27% seen once. Sequenced sample: blood. The origin of the receptors is a woman aged 70-85 years in good health. The CDR3 runs from the conserved cysteine through the conserved F or W. The D gene is left open where the match is weak. Clone size is not always given. Where it is, it says once, few, many or a class for expanded clones.

>-|TRBJ1-3|TRBV20-1|-|13
CSASTGSGNTIYF
TGCAGTGCTTCGACGGGAAGTGGAAACACCATATATTTT
>few|TRBJ2-7|TRBV15|-|14
CATSRDGETYEQYF
TGTGCCACCAGCAGAGATGGCGAGACCTACGAGCAGTACTTC
>-|TRBJ1-4|TRBV7-2|-|14
CASRPGRVNEKLFF
TGTGCCAGCAGACCAGGGAGGGTAAATGAAAAACTGTTTTTT
>-|TRBJ2-2|TRBV9|TRBD2|16
CASSPGLAGRPGELFF
TGTGCCAGCAGCCCAGGACTAGCGGGACGGCCCGGGGAGCTGTTTTTT
>-|TRBJ1-6|TRBV7-2|-|15
CASSRSGPRNSPLHF
TGTGCCAGCAGTCGGTCAGGGCCCAGGAATTCACCCCTCCACTTT
>few|TRBJ1-1|TRBV5-1|-|14
CASKGTPRDTEAFF
TGCGCCAGCAAGGGGACGCCCAGGGACACTGAAGCTTTCTTT
>-|TRBJ2-1|TRBV6-6|TRBD1|15
CASSLDRGRLNEQFF
TGTGCCAGCAGCCTGGACAGGGGGCGCCTCAATGAGCAGTTCTTC
>-|TRBJ2-3|TRBV10-3|-|16
CAISESETSGTDTQYF
TGTGCCATCAGTGAGTCGGAGACCAGCGGCACAGATACGCAGTATTTT
>-|TRBJ2-5|TRBV29-1|-|13
CSVGDLASETQYF
TGCAGCGTAGGGGATCTAGCTTCGGAGACCCAGTACTTC
>-|TRBJ2-1|TRBV19|TRBD1|14
CASSPGQGANEQFF
TGTGCCAGTAGTCCAGGACAGGGGGCGAATGAGCAGTTCTTC
>-|TRBJ1-1|TRBV9|-|15
CASSVDMQRNTEAFF
TGTGCCAGCAGCGTAGATATGCAGAGGAACACTGAAGCTTTCTTT
>-|TRBJ2-7|TRBV11-2|TRBD2|15
CASSFSGLATYEQYF
TGTGCCAGCAGTTTTTCTGGACTAGCCACCTACGAGCAGTACTTC
>-|TRBJ2-5|TRBV7-2|TRBD2|12
CASSAGGETQYF
TGTGCCAGCAGCGCGGGAGGCGAGACCCAGTACTTC
>few|TRBJ2-2|TRBV6-2/TRBV6-3|-|14
CASSRGRNTGELFF
TGTGCCAGCAGCCGGGGACGTAACACCGGGGAGCTGTTTTTT